A single sample gave rise to the 13 T cell receptor beta chains below, sequenced in a study of blood T cell repertoires in COVID-19 (dated by TCRdb to 2018 to 2020). The library relied on the immunoSEQ multiplex PCR assay. TCRdb took over this immuneACCESS table, retaining in-frame rearrangements with V and J assigned. Such tables are incomplete; in checked studies, under half of the missing clones stem from an unresolved V gene, and the remainder is unexplained. This sample comprises over 250,000 clones, roughly nine tenths of them detected only once. Of the sample, 2.2% is held by the ten largest clones. The sample was peripheral blood. The receptors were sampled from a woman in her 30s with COVID-19, enrolled during active disease.

Of note for this clone: Different DNA sequences within this sample yield the same CDR3. This rearrangement joins TRBV5-1 to TRBJ1-4; 8 bases align to TRBD1. V was pared by 0 bases and J by 6 bases, with 1 base of the junction left unmatched. Germline V gene lookup returns CDR1 SGHRS and CDR2 YFSETQ. The length of the CDR3 is 14 residues. The DNA of the CDR3 is TGCGCCAGCAGCTTGGAGGACAGGGATGAAAAACTGTTTTTT. Residues: CASSLEDRDEKLFF.

The J gene is TRBJ1-2, the V gene TRBV3-1 (or the pseudogene TRBV3-2); D may be TRBD1 (6 bases). Germline CDR1 LGHDT, CDR2 YNNKEL (reference sequence). The CDR3 is 12 amino acids. V was clipped by 4 bases and J by 13 bases, with 16 bases between them. CDR3 residues: CASSPRDMRCTF. The CDR3 DNA is TGTGCCAGCAGCCCCCGGGACATGAGATGCACCTTC.

This chain uses TRBV2 with TRBJ1-2; D ambiguous. The CDR3 extends over 13 amino acids. V was cut by 3 bases and J by 6 bases, with 11 bases left in between. CDR1 SNHLY and CDR2 FYNNEI come from the germline V gene. The CDR3 DNA is TGTGCCAGCAGTGATGACAAGGAGGATGGCTACACCTTC. This gives the protein CASSDDKEDGYTF. Using reference TRBV2 and TRBJ1-2 for the parts outside the CDR3, the full variable domain is EPEVTQTPSHQVTQMGQEVILRCVPISNHLYFYWYRQILGQKVEFLVSFYNNEISEKSEIFDDQFSVERPDGSNFTLKIRSTKLEDSAMYFCASSDDKEDGYTFGSGTRLTVV.

The V gene is TRBV7-3, the J gene TRBJ2-7; possibly TRBD1 for D (6 bases). Germline CDR1 reads SGHTA; CDR2 reads FQGTGA. This CDR3 contains 14 residues. V was shortened by 5 bases and J by 0 bases, with 11 bases between the two germline ends. This chain's CDR3 is CASSAGVGSYEQYF. CDR3 DNA sequence: TGTGCCAGCAGCGCAGGGGTGGGCTCCTACGAGCAGTACTTC.

This chain connects TRBV3-1 (or the pseudogene TRBV3-2) to TRBJ1-2, with 8 bases identical to TRBD1. Germline V gene data show CDR1 as LGHDT and CDR2 as YNNKEL (reference sequence). V dropped 1 base and J dropped 8; count of bases not matched to a gene: 6. This CDR3 has 14 amino acids. The CDR3 DNA is TGTGCCAGCAGCCAAGGAGACAGGGGTTACGGCTACACCTTC. Its translation is CASSQGDRGYGYTF.

The rearrangement uses TRBV3-1 (or the pseudogene TRBV3-2) and TRBJ1-1; no clear D. CDR1 is LGHDT, CDR2 YNNKEL, per germline (reference sequence). The CDR3 spans 15 residues. V was cut by 4 bases and J by 0 bases, with 12 bases left in between. CDR3 in amino acids: CASSRALSLNTEAFF. DNA for the CDR3: TGTGCCAGCAGCCGGGCTCTAAGCTTGAACACTGAAGCTTTCTTT.

Here the CDR3 reads CASSSPIIRGAEAFF. DNA for the CDR3: TGTGCCAGCAGTTCCCCGATCATCAGGGGGGCTGAAGCTTTCTTT. The chain links TRBV28 to TRBJ1-1, with 7 bases lining up with TRBD1. This CDR3 has 15 amino acids. Looked up from germline, CDR1 is MDHEN and CDR2 is SYDVKM. V was clipped by 4 bases and J by 6 bases; unmatched bases: 11.

The chain has TRBV24-1 and TRBJ1-5, with TRBD1 matching over 10 bases. The CDR3 runs 16 residues. Per the germline V gene, CDR1 is KGHDR and CDR2 is SFDVKD. Germline trimming cut 9 bases from V and 2 bases from J; bases unmatched to any gene: 9. The CDR3 DNA reads as TGTGCCACCCGACAGGGGGCAACGCCTTGCAATCAGCCCCAGCATTTT. Encoded protein: CATRQGATPCNQPQHF.

This rearrangement joins TRBV15 to TRBJ2-1; 11 bases agree with TRBD1. Germline V lookup: CDR1 LNHNV, CDR2 YYDKDF (reference sequence). The V segment lost 1 base and the J segment 7 bases; nucleotides outside the gene matches: 6. CDR3 length equals 16 residues. As DNA, the CDR3 is TGTGCCACCAGCAGAGGCAGGACAGGGGGCTGGAATGAGCAGTTCTTC. Its translation: CATSRGRTGGWNEQFF.

The chain couples TRBV10-2 to TRBJ2-7; 10 positions match TRBD1. The CDR3 contains 14 residues. Germline V gene data show CDR1 as WSHSY and CDR2 as SAAADI. The V gene end was trimmed by 5 bases and the J gene end by 5 bases; junction bases not matched to a gene: 6. The CDR3 here is CASSLPGTGDEQYF. For the CDR3, the DNA is TGCGCCAGCAGTCTTCCCGGGACAGGGGACGAGCAGTACTTC.

For the CDR3, the DNA is TGTGCCAGCAGCTTGGTGGCCACTGAAGCTTTCTTT. It specifies CASSLVATEAFF. The rearrangement links TRBV5-8 to TRBJ1-1; the D is unclear. CDR3 size: 12 residues. V lost 0 bases, J lost 4 bases, and 4 bases lay in between. In germline, CDR1 is SGHTS, CDR2 YDEGEE.

The chain employs TRBV10-3 and TRBJ2-1; 13 bases are a match to TRBD2. The CDR3 has 13 amino acids. V lost 6 bases to trimming and J lost 7 bases; unmatched junction nucleotides: 0. CDR1 and CDR2 from the germline V gene are ENHRY and SYGVKD. The chain's CDR3 is CAIRGLAGNEQFF. The CDR3 nucleotides are TGTGCCATCAGGGGACTAGCGGGGAATGAGCAGTTCTTC.

The gene calls are TRBV28 and TRBJ1-2; D unresolved. This CDR3 has 16 amino acids. Trimming took 5 bases from V and 2 from J, leaving 18 bases between them. Germline CDR1 reads MDHEN; CDR2 reads SYDVKM. The DNA of the CDR3 is TGTGCCAGCAGTGCTCCCAGGTCAGGCTCCAACTATGGCTACACCTTC. Translating it yields CASSAPRSGSNYGYTF.